This T cell receptor beta chain was retrieved from a study of control samples from healthy donors and cancer patients (dated by TCRdb to 2020 to 2022). Library method: the immunoSEQ multiplex PCR assay. Sourced from immuneACCESS, this table was stored by TCRdb with only in-frame sequences that have V and J called. A share of the clones is absent; for the studies checked, an unresolved V gene accounts for under half, and the remainder has no known explanation. The sample includes 95,000 to 150,000 clones, with roughly nine tenths observed a single time. The ten top clones hold 7.8% of the sample. The CDR3 covers 16 residues, taking in both the cysteine and the phenylalanine. The read is trimmed to its CDR3 DNA, 48 bases read in frame from base 1. CDR1 and CDR2 are read off the germline V gene as MNHEY and SVGAGI. Trimming costs V 1 base and J 3 bases, and their ends lie 15 bases apart. About this clone itself: Its antigen remains unidentified. No base quality values were provided; no much bigger clone lies one nucleotide off.

The sequenced material came from blood. This sequence originates from a woman aged 18-35 years in good health. Recombination linked TRBV6-5 to TRBJ2-5, and TRBD1 may be the D gene, going by 6 matching bases. At the DNA level, the sequence is TGTGCCAGCAGTTACTGGGTTTCAGGGGCTGAAGAGACCCAGTACTTC. It translates as CASSYWVSGAEETQYF.